The entry below describes one T cell receptor beta chain. Its antigen is unidentified. Germline CDR1 is SEHNR and CDR2 is FQNEAQ (reference sequence). The CDR3 has 14 residues. V was clipped by 2 bases and J by 7 bases, with 11 bases between them. Sequenced by immunoSEQ multiplex PCR; TCRdb stores in-frame clones only, minus some. Among 2,500,000 or so clones listed, around 93% were seen once. The sample belongs to a study of shared clonotypes between healthy human individuals. Study at large: A couple of women and a few men aged 18 to 49 served as donors.

CD4+ cells were split into CD45RA+ naive and CD45RA-negative memory subsets. Study-wide results and limits: With several donors compared, 4.5% to 6.5% of naive CD4 clonotypes were shared. As a rule, naive subsets had a larger estimated richness than memory subsets.

V usage is TRBV7-9 and J usage is TRBJ2-2; D gene ambiguous. Sequenced input: naive CD4+ T cells from PBMCs. Subset defined: CD45RA+ positively selected. This receptor was identified in a man aged 18-30 years in good health. Some clones in this sample may be carry-over from other donors' samples. CDR3 DNA sequence: TGTGCCAGCAGCTTAATTGGTGAACTCGGGGAGCTGTTTTTT. As protein: CASSLIGELGELFF.